Each of the 26 T cell receptor beta chains below was sequenced from the same sample in a study of cytomegalovirus exposure and HLA in healthy donors. Amplification used 60 Vbeta primers and 13 Jbeta primers. Clones were sequenced by immunoSEQ multiplex PCR, and TCRdb holds only the in-frame ones, with some missing. The sample records 180,000 or so clones, around 80% being singletons. Sequencing was done on a sample of PBMCs. The origin of the receptors is a woman in her forties or fifties in good health and CMV-seropositive.

This clone appeared a single time. The chain has TRBV7-2 and TRBJ2-3; D may be TRBD2 (5 bases). Trimming stripped 1 base from V and 6 bases from J, with 11 bases between. The CDR3 is 14 residues long. Germline CDR1 is SGHTA and CDR2 is FQGNSA. The DNA of the CDR3 is TGTGCCAGCAGCTTAGTAGGGAGTGTGGATACGCAGTATTTT. Protein product: CASSLVGSVDTQYF.

The V and J genes are TRBV2 and TRBJ1-5; 7 nucleotides match TRBD1. The CDR3 sequence is 13 residues long. The germline V gene has CDR1 SNHLY and CDR2 FYNNEI. V dropped 5 bases and J dropped 7; count of bases not matched to a gene: 5. For the CDR3, the DNA is TGTGCCAGCAGTTTGACAGGGTTACAGCCCCAGCATTTT. Residues: CASSLTGLQPQHF.

The chain carries TRBV7-3 and TRBJ2-1; 8 bases fit TRBD2. Looked up from germline, CDR1 is SGHTA and CDR2 is FQGTGA. This CDR3 has 18 residues. With V trimmed by 1 base and J by 5 bases, 13 bases remained unmatched. In DNA form, the CDR3 reads TGTGCCAGCAGCTTAAGGCTACGTCGGGAGGGCCTAAACAATGAGCAGTTCTTC. This gives the protein CASSLRLRREGLNNEQFF.

This clone was counted a few times. This chain connects TRBV6-1 to TRBJ1-1; 7 nucleotides align to TRBD1. With 6 bases clipped from V and 2 bases from J, the junction kept 9 bases outside the gene matches. CDR1 MNHNS and CDR2 SASEGT come from the germline V gene. CDR3 length equals 15 residues. The CDR3, as DNA: TGTGCCAGCAGGCAGGGGACAGCTGAAAACACTGAAGCTTTCTTT. As protein: CASRQGTAENTEAFF.

The rearrangement joins TRBV19 to TRBJ2-3; 7 bases line up with TRBD1. J lost 5 bases, V lost 7 bases, and 6 bases had no gene match. This CDR3 has 13 amino acids. Germline assignment: CDR1 LNHDA and CDR2 SQIVND (reference sequence). CDR3 residues: CASNGRGIDTQYF. CDR3 bases: TGTGCCAGTAACGGCAGGGGGATAGATACGCAGTATTTT. Full variable domain (rest looked up from reference TRBV19 and TRBJ2-3): DGGITQSPKYLFRKEGQNVTLSCEQNLNHDAMYWYRQDPGQGLRLIYYSQIVNDFQKGDIAEGYSVSREKKESFPLTVTSAQKNPTAFYLCASNGRGIDTQYFGPGTRLTVL.

V gene TRBV18 combines with J gene TRBJ2-1; 10 nucleotides agree with TRBD2. The CDR3 sequence is 16 residues long. Losses at the gene ends were 0 bases for V and 9 bases for J; bases not matched to a gene: 8. Germline V CDR1 and CDR2: KGHSH, LQKENI. CDR3 amino acids: CASSPPASGSLGEQFF. CDR3 nucleotide sequence: TGTGCCAGCTCACCACCGGCTAGCGGGAGTCTAGGTGAGCAGTTCTTC. Full variable domain (rest looked up from reference TRBV18 and TRBJ2-1): NAGVMQNPRHLVRRRGQEARLRCSPMKGHSHVYWYRQLPEEGLKFMVYLQKENIIDESGMPKERFSAEFPKEGPSILRIQQVVRGDSAAYFCASSPPASGSLGEQFFGPGTRLTVL.

The sample holds one count of this clone. The chain joins TRBV5-1 to TRBJ1-4, with D possibly matching TRBD1 (6 bases). Germline-derived CDR1 and CDR2 are SGHRS and YFSETQ. Trimming cost V 2 bases and J 7 bases, with 15 bases left between them. The CDR3 is made up of 15 amino acids. The CDR3 nucleotides read TGCGCCAGCAGCTTTACCACAGGGATGGGTGAAAAACTGTTTTTT. As protein: CASSFTTGMGEKLFF.

This chain joins TRBV11-1 and TRBJ1-2; TRBD1 agrees at 7 bases. Trimming took 5 bases from V and 4 from J; bases not matched to a gene: 7. The CDR3 is 14 residues long. The germline V gene encodes CDR1 SGHAT and CDR2 FQDESV (reference sequence). In DNA, the CDR3 is TGTGCCAGCAGCGCCAGACAGGGCCTCTATGGCTACACCTTC. Translation gives CASSARQGLYGYTF. The full variable domain, its missing parts supplied by reference TRBV11-1 and TRBJ1-2, is EAEVAQSPRYKITEKSQAVAFWCDPISGHATLYWYRQILGQGPELLVQFQDESVVDDSQLPKDRFSAERLKGVDSTLKIQPAELGDSAMYLCASSARQGLYGYTFGSGTRLTVV.

The V call is TRBV7-9, the J call TRBJ2-5; D possibly corresponds to TRBD1 (6 bases). Germline V gene lookup returns CDR1 SEHNR and CDR2 FQNEAQ (reference sequence). Between the trimmed V and J ends, which lost 5 bases and 7 bases, there was a span of 23 bases. This CDR3 has 16 amino acids. The CDR3 sequence is CASSPEGTWNSGTQYF. In DNA, the CDR3 is TGTGCCAGCAGCCCAGAGGGGACATGGAATTCCGGGACCCAGTACTTC. Supplemented by reference TRBV7-9 and TRBJ2-5, the full variable domain reads DTGVSQNPRHKITKRGQNVTFRCDPISEHNRLYWYRQTLGQGPEFLTYFQNEAQLEKSRLLSDRFSAERPKGSFSTLEIQRTEQGDSAMYLCASSPEGTWNSGTQYFGPGTRLLVL.

The V and J genes are TRBV6-4 and TRBJ2-2; TRBD2 agrees at 8 bases. The CDR3 spans 19 residues. The germline CDR1 and CDR2 sequences are MRHNA and SNTAGT. Losses at the gene ends were 6 bases for V and 6 bases for J; bases not matched to a gene: 21. The CDR3 region is CASSKHFWREEYGPGELFF. As DNA, the CDR3 is TGTGCCAGCAGCAAACATTTTTGGCGGGAGGAATATGGACCCGGGGAGCTGTTTTTT.

For the CDR3, the DNA is TGCGCCAGCAGCTTCGCTAGCGGGGCCCCAGATACGCAGTATTTT. Its translation: CASSFASGAPDTQYF. The rearrangement uses TRBV5-1 and TRBJ2-3; 9 nucleotides align to TRBD2. This CDR3 is built from 15 residues. The V and J ends lost 2 bases and 4 bases, in that order; junction bases with no gene match: 5. The germline V gene encodes CDR1 SGHRS and CDR2 YFSETQ. Complete variable domain (other parts from reference TRBV5-1 and TRBJ2-3): KAGVTQTPRYLIKTRGQQVTLSCSPISGHRSVSWYQQTPGQGLQFLFEYFSETQRNKGNFPGRFSGRQFSNSRSEMNVSTLELGDSALYLCASSFASGAPDTQYFGPGTRLTVL.

To note about this clone: This sample includes further DNA sequences coding for the same CDR3. The chain recombines TRBV7-3 with TRBJ2-7; D possibly corresponds to TRBD2 (5 bases). CDR1 is SGHTA, CDR2 FQGTGA, per germline. Trimming left V 0 bases short and J 0 bases short, with 6 bases between. The CDR3 is made up of 14 amino acids. This chain's CDR3 is CASSLTGSSYEQYF. The CDR3 DNA reads TGTGCCAGCAGCTTAACTGGGAGCTCCTACGAGCAGTACTTC.

The chain joins TRBV12-5 to TRBJ2-7; 12 bases are a match to TRBD2. The CDR3 length is 21 residues. J gave up 2 bases and V 11 bases, and 28 bases lay outside the gene matches. Germline values: CDR1 LGHNT, CDR2 FRNRAP. This chain's CDR3 is CAGPTAGRQGKTSGSAYEQYF. Written as DNA, the CDR3 is TGTGCTGGCCCTACCGCCGGCAGACAGGGGAAGACTAGCGGGAGCGCCTACGAGCAGTACTTC.

The chain joins TRBV2 to TRBJ2-3; unclear D gene. The ends were cut back, 7 bases at V and 0 bases at J, with 11 bases in the middle. The length of the CDR3 is 14 residues. Germline loops: CDR1 SNHLY, CDR2 FYNNEI. The CDR3 protein is CASKLSDSTDTQYF. CDR3 DNA sequence: TGTGCCAGCAAGTTGTCAGATAGCACAGATACGCAGTATTTT.

The V and J genes are TRBV7-9 and TRBJ2-1, with D maybe TRBD1 (5 bases). The V gene lost 4 bases and the J gene lost 2 bases, with 12 bases spanning the gap. The CDR3 extends over 15 amino acids. From germline, CDR1 is SEHNR and CDR2 FQNEAQ (reference sequence). CDR3 amino acids: CASSSPDTPYNEQFF. DNA for the CDR3: TGTGCCAGCAGCTCCCCGGACACACCCTACAATGAGCAGTTCTTC.

This clone has a single count. The chain has TRBV27 and TRBJ1-4; 10 bases match TRBD1. This CDR3 is built from 14 residues. Germline V lookup: CDR1 MNHEY, CDR2 SMNVEV (reference sequence). With 3 bases clipped from V and 7 bases from J, the junction kept 2 bases outside the gene matches. The CDR3 sequence is CASSLGTGAEKLFF. CDR3 DNA: TGTGCCAGCAGTTTGGGGACAGGGGCTGAAAAACTGTTTTTT.

Only one count was recorded for this clone. This chain connects TRBV28 to TRBJ1-5, with 7 nucleotides matching TRBD1. The germline V gene encodes CDR1 MDHEN and CDR2 SYDVKM. The CDR3 runs to 15 residues. V was clipped by 5 bases and J by 2 bases; unmatched bases: 6. The CDR3: CASSPGQRGNQPQHF. The CDR3 DNA follows: TGTGCCAGCAGTCCGGGACAGAGGGGCAATCAGCCCCAGCATTTT.

V is TRBV30 and J is TRBJ2-1; no clear D gene. CDR3 length equals 17 residues. CDR1 and CDR2 (germline): GTSNPN, SVGIG (reference sequence). The V end lost 0 bases, the J end lost 0 bases, and 15 bases lay between the germline ends. The CDR3 loop reads CAWSVVLLPSSYNEQFF. As DNA, the CDR3 is TGTGCCTGGAGTGTAGTACTTTTACCGAGCTCCTACAATGAGCAGTTCTTC. The whole variable domain, filled in from reference TRBV30 and TRBJ2-1, reads SQTIHQWPATLVQPVGSPLSLECTVEGTSNPNLYWYRQAAGRGLQLLFYSVGIGQISSEVPQNLSASRPQDRQFILSSKKLLLSDSGFYLCAWSVVLLPSSYNEQFFGPGTRLTVL.

The chain is built from TRBV10-3 and TRBJ2-7; TRBD2 agrees at 7 bases. Losses at the gene ends were 8 bases for V and 4 bases for J; bases not matched to a gene: 8. The CDR3 consists of 13 residues. Germline loops: CDR1 ENHRY, CDR2 SYGVKD. This CDR3 reads CAIGTAGKYEQYF. The CDR3 nucleotides are TGTGCCATCGGAACAGCGGGGAAGTACGAGCAGTACTTC.

This clone was picked up a small number of times. The V gene is TRBV11-2, the J gene TRBJ2-3; D gene ambiguous. CDR3 length: 14 amino acids. Germline values: CDR1 SGHAT, CDR2 FQNNGV. Trimming stripped 1 base from V and 4 bases from J, with 9 bases between. The CDR3 nucleotides are TGTGCCAGCAGCTTAGGCGCTTCTTCAGATACGCAGTATTTT. Translating it yields CASSLGASSDTQYF.

The genes are TRBV6-6 and TRBJ1-2, with no clear D. The CDR3 runs 11 residues. Germline CDR1 MNHNY, CDR2 SVGAGI (reference sequence). V was pared by 7 bases and J by 6 bases, with 9 bases between. The CDR3 region is CASKSGDGYTF. The CDR3 coding sequence is TGTGCCAGCAAGTCCGGAGATGGCTACACCTTC.

The V and J genes are TRBV5-6 and TRBJ2-7, with TRBD2 matching 7 bases. Germline V CDR1 and CDR2: SGHDT, YYEEEE. The length of the CDR3 is 14 residues. V shed 4 bases, J shed 3 bases, and the junction held 7 bases outside the gene matches. CDR3 sequence (DNA): TGTGCCAGCAGCCGACTAGCAGCTTACTACGAGCAGTACTTC. Translating it yields CASSRLAAYYEQYF. The whole variable domain, filled in from reference TRBV5-6 and TRBJ2-7, reads DAGVTQSPTHLIKTRGQQVTLRCSPKSGHDTVSWYQQALGQGPQFIFQYYEEEERQRGNFPDRFSGHQFPNYSSELNVNALLLGDSALYLCASSRLAAYYEQYFGPGTRLTVT.

This sequence joins TRBV5-1 and TRBJ2-5; 11 nucleotides align to TRBD2. Per the germline V gene, CDR1 is SGHRS and CDR2 is YFSETQ. With 4 bases clipped from V and 5 bases from J, the junction kept 10 bases outside the gene matches. The CDR3 is made up of 16 amino acids. CDR3 coding DNA: TGCGCCAGCAGCCTAGGACTAGCGGGTGGTTCTGAGACCCAGTACTTC. Translating gives CASSLGLAGGSETQYF.

This sequence joins TRBV5-5 and TRBJ2-5; 8 bases are a match to TRBD1. V shed 4 bases, J shed 4 bases, and the junction held 9 bases outside the gene matches. Germline CDR1 reads SGHKS; CDR2 reads YYEKEE (reference sequence). This CDR3 comprises 15 residues. CDR3 protein: CASSDQGAAGETQYF. The CDR3 DNA is TGTGCCAGCAGCGATCAGGGGGCGGCTGGAGAGACCCAGTACTTC.

CDR3 sequence reads: CASSRQVEAFF. The CDR3 DNA sequence: TGTGCCAGCAGCCGACAGGTCGAAGCTTTCTTT. V and J are TRBV6-5 and TRBJ1-1, with TRBD1 as a possible D gene (6 bases). This CDR3 has 11 residues. Trimming removed 6 bases from V and 8 bases from J, with 10 bases in between. The germline V gene has CDR1 MNHEY and CDR2 SVGAGI.

About this clone: The sample contains more than one DNA sequence encoding this CDR3. The V gene is TRBV7-2, the J gene TRBJ2-1; TRBD2 might be the D (6 bases). Germline values: CDR1 SGHTA, CDR2 FQGNSA. This CDR3 region has 16 residues. The V gene lost 3 bases and the J gene lost 3 bases, with 15 bases spanning the gap. As DNA, the CDR3 is TGTGCCAGCAGCTTGGGGCTCGCGGGAAGCTACAATGAGCAGTTCTTC. Encoded protein: CASSLGLAGSYNEQFF.